This TCR beta chain was profiled in a study of cytomegalovirus exposure and HLA in healthy donors. The CDR3 spans 12 residues. V lost 2 bases and J lost 5, with 7 bases in between. CDR1 is MNHNY and CDR2 is SVGAGI in the germline V gene (reference sequence). The primer mix had 60 Vbeta and 13 Jbeta primers. The method was immunoSEQ multiplex PCR; TCRdb's version includes in-frame clones alone and lacks a portion of them. The data contain over 95,000 clones, around 76% of them singletons. The sample taken for sequencing was PBMCs. J is TRBJ2-7 and V is TRBV6-6; maybe TRBD1 (6 bases). The sequence was obtained from a woman in her thirties or forties in good health and CMV-seropositive. This chain's CDR3 is CASSYDRHEQYF. The CDR3 DNA reads as TGTGCCAGCAGTTACGACAGGCACGAGCAGTACTTC.